The source of this TCR beta chain is a study of cytomegalovirus exposure and HLA in healthy donors (dated by TCRdb to the late 2010s). Regarding the complete study: An earlier analysis of more than 550 of the donors reported 250 to 350 Gb of sequence data and approximately 120 million unique TCR beta sequences obtained from approximately 180 million T cells. An early release covering approximately 600 HLA-typed donors comprised 250 to 350 gigabases of sequencing data and around 80 million unique TCR sequences. To predict cytomegalovirus infection status, the study combined high-throughput TCR immunosequencing, statistical association of individual TCRs with disease status, and machine learning. A separate validation cohort of over 95 different subjects was used in addition to the 666-subject first cohort. In a later genetic analysis, genome-wide SNP genotypes for about 65% of the roughly 700 donors were used, and that subset was treated as a discovery cohort. A later analysis re-examined previously published TCR beta repertoires from several hundred donors and added high-resolution HLA genotyping to investigate patterns of TCR occurrence. The genetic ancestry cluster associated with self-reported Caucasian donors included roughly 84% of the roughly 380 genotyped donors. The number of typed donors differed by locus: about 620-640 for A, B, C, DRB1 and DQB1; 500 to 550 for DQA1; 600 to 610 for DPA1; and around 490 for DPB1. Every repertoire in the discovery cohort had been generated on one and the same sequencing platform. HLA typing included class I and class II loci at four-digit resolution. Because of strong linkage in the cohort, roughly five DR-DQ haplotypes were treated as single units for association and clustering. Rather than drawing on any new phenotypic data, the later analysis identified candidate immune exposures from TCR beta sequences and the way those sequences occurred across donors. Across around 400 genotyped donors of the cohort, an average of approximately 220,000 unique TCR beta nucleotide sequences per donor were sequenced, and around 20% of those sequences were non-productive. In an earlier analysis of a few hundred of the donors, high-throughput TCR beta sequencing was used to judge whether each TCR beta V gene segment behaved as functional or pseudogenic. Using immunosequencing, the study profiled T cell repertoires from about 610 subjects and related those repertoires to cytomegalovirus serostatus. The study aimed to test whether signatures of past pathogen exposure could be identified by cataloging public T cell receptors. Alongside the repertoire data, information on donor age, sex, ethnicity and CMV serostatus was compiled. Summary of the overall study and its limitations: Several of the top co-occurrence clusters appeared to be linked to parvovirus B19, influenza, CMV and Epstein-Barr virus, according to a later analysis. Three of the identified cytomegalovirus-associated TCR beta chains were confirmed in vitro to be specific for cytomegalovirus antigens. Immune exposure information for the cohort was limited to CMV serostatus. Broadly in line with IMGT annotations, most TCR beta V segments showed up in productive rearrangements about 87% or about 30% of the time in an earlier analysis of approximately 600 of the donors. The study listed 150 to 200 TCR beta chains as associated with cytomegalovirus. When HLA alleles, especially DR and DQ, strongly co-occurred, attributing TCR associations to individual alleles was difficult. The presence/absence analyses assumed that sequencing depth was roughly uniform across donors, and that assumption may not be true. The cohort was sequenced for TCR beta chains only, and without alpha or paired-chain data the features that could be detected were limited. In a later analysis, most CMV-associated TCR beta chains were found to appear HLA-restricted, with HLA associations seemingly driven largely by CMV exposure. A cluster of highly shared sequence variants was judged likely to be a technical artifact of the sequencing pipeline. Because some donors lacked HLA typing at each locus, the association tests relied only on the typed subset. In a later analysis, the rate of TCR association differed among HLA loci, with DRB1 alleles having the most associated TCRs and HLA-C alleles having the fewest. The authors suggested that the approach could potentially be extended to other disease states and immunological phenotypes. Because counts were too low, more than 15 rarely observed V segments, including chromosome 9 orphons, were left out of the earlier analysis of a few hundred of the donors. In a later genetic analysis, fewer N-insertions in productive TCRs were reported among donors in an Asian-associated ancestry cluster than the roughly 700-donor mean. An association between a missense DCLRE1C variant and V-gene and J-gene trimming of TCR beta chains was found in a later genetic analysis and replicated in an independent cohort. A further reported finding was that TCR beta sequences accurately predicted the HLA-A and HLA-B alleles for most subjects in the first cohort. The classifier was reported to diagnose cytomegalovirus status with high specificity and sensitivity in both the original and validation cohorts. Across donors, most TCR sequences were observed very rarely, whereas some public TCRs were present in many individuals. Compared with equally common non-associated chains, HLA-associated TCR beta chains in a later analysis were more clonally expanded and had lower generation probabilities. Linkage disequilibrium might explain the correlated functional status among segregating V segments, but an unknown experimental factor could not be excluded. Specific HLA alleles were associated with roughly 16,000 TCR beta sequences at a false discovery rate of 0.05 in a later analysis.

Libraries came from the immunoSEQ multiplex PCR assay. The multiplex PCR relied on a mix of 60 forward primers for TCR Vbeta segments and 13 reverse primers for TCR Jbeta segments. The CDR3 region of rearranged TCR beta genes was amplified from genomic DNA with a multiplex PCR assay. On the Illumina HiSeq System, the amplified TCR beta libraries were sequenced as 87-base-pair reads. Turning to the authors' computational methods: A later analysis counted 65 million to 90 million unique TCR beta chains across the 666 repertoires, and 10 million to 12 million of these chains were shared by at least two donors. To remove PCR and sequencing errors, raw reads were error-corrected and collapsed into unique sequences using a nearest-neighbor algorithm that merged closely related sequences. To assign V, D and J gene segments, CDR3 sequences were aligned to IMGT reference sequences. For a sequence to be retained, at least a six-nucleotide match to both a V gene segment and a J gene segment was required. Rearrangements were called productive when the CDR3 lacked stop codons and stayed in frame with V and J; all others were non-productive. CDR3 was defined according to IMGT convention as the region running from the second conserved V-encoded cysteine to the conserved J-encoded phenylalanine. In an earlier analysis of more than 550 of the donors, sequences lacking an unambiguous match to a single V gene segment were excluded. An earlier analysis of roughly 590 of the donors called V segments functional above 56.7% productive rearrangements and segregating when the between-donor standard deviation exceeded 5%. To diagnose cytomegalovirus status from the catalog of TCR beta chain sequences, a statistical classification framework was built. V and J gene assignment, in a later analysis, came from comparing TCR nucleotide sequences with IMGT/GENE-DB human TR gene sequences. Using the TCRdist pipeline, a later analysis assigned CDR3 sequences along with most-parsimonious VDJ recombination scenarios. In a later analysis, each TCR beta chain was defined by its CDR3 amino acid sequence together with its V-gene family, and reads lacking a unique V-gene family were excluded. As a way to deal with suspected cross-contamination and a sequencing artifact, a later analysis dropped roughly 620 nucleotide sequences that were highly shared and had low generation probability. A later analysis calculated a clonal expansion index for each public chain from normalized within-repertoire ranks of inferred template counts. A later analysis computed generation probabilities with a VDJ recombination model fitted to out-of-frame rearrangements, and checked the results against IGoR. Hypergeometric tests were used in a later analysis to score TCR-TCR, TCR-HLA and TCR-CMV co-occurrence, with a repertoire-size bias correction applied to the TCR pairs. To estimate false discovery rates, a later analysis permuted the HLA or CMV assignments 20 times. In a later analysis, co-occurring TCRs were grouped with DBSCAN, and TCRdist sequence similarity was added when clustering was performed within HLA-allele-positive subsets. Repertoires with fewer than 30,000 or more than 120,000 public chains, plus five repertoires with anomalous nucleotide sharing, were excluded from co-occurrence clustering. Here the immuneACCESS table is served through TCRdb, limited to in-frame sequences with V and J called. Missing clones are a known gap in these copies; in checked studies unresolved V genes cover under half, and the rest lacks a known reason. For V, J and clone size, that table is used; D and trimming come from the DNA. The sample includes tens of thousands of clones, with 78% observed a single time. Over 4.5% of the sample rests with the top ten.

The cohort comprised 710 or so healthy bone marrow donors. Cohort members were all nominally healthy when sampled, although unrecorded immune exposures were likely present. The donor was CMV seropositive and was included in the group of 290 or so seropositive cohort members. Each donor provided a peripheral blood sample, and peripheral blood mononuclear cells were used for TCR beta sequencing. Genomic DNA was extracted from the blood cell samples with the Qiagen DNeasy Blood Extraction Kit. Remarks on this clone: The specificity of this receptor is unknown. Qualities for individual bases were not recorded, and no much larger clone is one base off.

The receptor was derived from a man between 18 and 35 years old in good health and CMV-seropositive. Sequenced: PBMCs.

The sequence in DNA is TGCGCCAGCAGCCAAGAGACAGGGTCGACCTACGAGCAGTACTTC. Translated, this is CASSQETGSTYEQYF. The chain is made from TRBV4-1 and TRBJ2-7; 7 bases in the junction line up with TRBD1. V ends up 0 bases short and J 2 bases short, with an unmatched junction base count of 4. There are 15 amino acids in the CDR3, from cysteine to phenylalanine inclusive. Only CDR3 DNA remains: 45 bases, in frame from the first base. From the germline V gene, CDR1 is MGHRA and CDR2 is YSYEKL.